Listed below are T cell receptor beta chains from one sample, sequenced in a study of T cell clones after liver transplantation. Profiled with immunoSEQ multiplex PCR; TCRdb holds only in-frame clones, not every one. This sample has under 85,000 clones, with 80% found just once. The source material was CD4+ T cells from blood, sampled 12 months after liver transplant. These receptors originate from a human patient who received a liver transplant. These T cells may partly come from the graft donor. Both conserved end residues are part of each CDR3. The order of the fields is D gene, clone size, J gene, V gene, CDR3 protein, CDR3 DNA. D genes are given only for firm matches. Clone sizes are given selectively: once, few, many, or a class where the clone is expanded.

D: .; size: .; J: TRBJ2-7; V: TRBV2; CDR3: CASSGSSQTYEQYF; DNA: TGTGCCAGCAGTGGGTCCAGTCAGACCTACGAGCAGTACTTC
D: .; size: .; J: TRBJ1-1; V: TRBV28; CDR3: CASKSGAGVFF; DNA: TGTGCCAGCAAATCTGGGGCAGGGGTCTTCTTT
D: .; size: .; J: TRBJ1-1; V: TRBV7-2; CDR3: CASSRWGRDMNTEAFF; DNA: TGTGCCAGCAGCCGATGGGGAAGGGACATGAACACTGAAGCTTTCTTT
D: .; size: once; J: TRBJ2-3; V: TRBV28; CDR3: CASRNPGDTDTQYF; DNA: TGTGCCAGCAGAAACCCAGGAGACACAGATACGCAGTATTTT
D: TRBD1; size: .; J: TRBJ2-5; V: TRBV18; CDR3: CASSPPGDRKETQYF; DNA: TGTGCCAGCTCACCTCCCGGGGACAGGAAAGAGACCCAGTACTTC
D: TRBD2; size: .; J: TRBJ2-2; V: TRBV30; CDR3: CAWSGRTSGRVAGELFF; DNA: TGTGCCTGGAGTGGAAGGACTAGCGGGAGAGTCGCCGGGGAGCTGTTTTTT
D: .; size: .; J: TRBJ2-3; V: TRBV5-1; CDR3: CASSPQGPPDTQYF; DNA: TGCGCCAGCAGCCCCCAGGGTCCTCCAGATACGCAGTATTTT
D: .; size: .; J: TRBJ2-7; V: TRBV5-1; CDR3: CASSLNSRRSYEQYF; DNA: TGCGCCAGCAGCTTAAACTCCAGGAGATCTTACGAGCAGTACTTC
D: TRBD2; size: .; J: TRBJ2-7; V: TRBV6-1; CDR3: CASSPRTGGSYEQYF; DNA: TGTGCCAGCAGTCCCCGGACGGGGGGATCCTACGAGCAGTACTTC
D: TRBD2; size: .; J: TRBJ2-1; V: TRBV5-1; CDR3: CASSLDGGRAFEQFF; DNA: TGCGCCAGCAGCTTGGATGGCGGGAGGGCATTCGAGCAGTTCTTC
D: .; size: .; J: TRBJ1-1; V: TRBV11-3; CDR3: CASSQNPKGENTEAFF; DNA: TGTGCCAGCAGCCAGAACCCCAAGGGAGAGAACACTGAAGCTTTCTTT
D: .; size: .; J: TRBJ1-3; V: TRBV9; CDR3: CASSGTAAFSGNTIYF; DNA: TGTGCCAGCAGCGGGACGGCAGCTTTCTCTGGAAACACCATATATTTT
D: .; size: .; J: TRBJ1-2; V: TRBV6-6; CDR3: CASSPASNYGYTF; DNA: TGTGCCAGCAGCCCGGCCAGTAACTATGGCTACACCTTC
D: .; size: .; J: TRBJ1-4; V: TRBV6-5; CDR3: CASKRVSANEKLFF; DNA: TGTGCCAGCAAAAGGGTGTCGGCTAATGAAAAACTGTTTTTT
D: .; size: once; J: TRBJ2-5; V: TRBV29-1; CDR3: CSARLFGETQYF; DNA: TGCAGCGCCAGACTGTTCGGGGAGACCCAGTACTTC
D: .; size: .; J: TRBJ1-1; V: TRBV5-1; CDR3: CASSLLRGTTEAFF; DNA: TGCGCCAGCAGCTTGCTAAGAGGGACAACTGAAGCTTTCTTT
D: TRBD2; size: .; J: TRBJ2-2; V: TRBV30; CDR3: CAWSWGLAGASGELFF; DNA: TGTGCCTGGAGTTGGGGTCTCGCGGGAGCGTCCGGGGAGCTGTTTTTT
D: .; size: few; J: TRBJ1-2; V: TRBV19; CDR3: CASTHRGLEFDGYTF; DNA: TGTGCCAGTACCCACCGGGGCCTCGAGTTCGATGGCTACACCTTC
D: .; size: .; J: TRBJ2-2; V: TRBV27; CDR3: CASSLFERTGELFF; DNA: TGTGCCAGCAGTTTGTTTGAGAGAACCGGGGAGCTGTTTTTT
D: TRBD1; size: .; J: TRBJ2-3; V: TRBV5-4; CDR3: CASSSYRDSGDTQYF; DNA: TGTGCCAGCAGCTCCTACCGGGACAGTGGAGATACGCAGTATTTT
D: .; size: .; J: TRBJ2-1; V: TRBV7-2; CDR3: CASSFPGIYNEQFF; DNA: TGTGCCAGCAGCTTTCCAGGGATTTACAATGAGCAGTTCTTC
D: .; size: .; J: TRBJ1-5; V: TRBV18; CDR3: CASSPTGNQPQHF; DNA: TGTGCCAGCTCTCCGACAGGCAATCAGCCCCAGCATTTT
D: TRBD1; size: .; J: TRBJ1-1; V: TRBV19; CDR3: CASSPSGQGGEAFF; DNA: TGTGCCAGTAGTCCCTCGGGACAGGGCGGTGAAGCTTTCTTT
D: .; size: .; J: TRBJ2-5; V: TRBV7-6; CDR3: CASSPRQETQYF; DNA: TGTGCCAGCAGCCCGCGGCAAGAGACCCAGTACTTC
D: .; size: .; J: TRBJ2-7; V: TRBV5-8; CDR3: CASSDRARAAYEQYF; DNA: TGTGCCAGCAGCGATCGGGCCCGGGCGGCCTACGAGCAGTACTTC
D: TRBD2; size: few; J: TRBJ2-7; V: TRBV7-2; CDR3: CASSASGPYEQYF; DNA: TGTGCCAGCAGCGCTAGCGGGCCTTACGAGCAGTACTTC
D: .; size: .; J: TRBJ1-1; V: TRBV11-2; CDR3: CASSWGNTEAFF; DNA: TGTGCCAGCAGCTGGGGGAACACTGAAGCTTTCTTT
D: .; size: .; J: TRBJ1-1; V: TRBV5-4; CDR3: CASSLTVNTEAFF; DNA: TGTGCCAGCAGCTTGACGGTGAACACTGAAGCTTTCTTT
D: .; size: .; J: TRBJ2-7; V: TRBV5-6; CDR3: CASSFSFGSSYEQYF; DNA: TGTGCCAGCAGCTTTAGTTTTGGCAGCTCCTACGAGCAGTACTTC
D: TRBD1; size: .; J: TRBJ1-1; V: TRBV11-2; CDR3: CASSFLRDRIVAFF; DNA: TGTGCCAGCAGCTTCCTCCGGGACAGGATTGTTGCTTTCTTT
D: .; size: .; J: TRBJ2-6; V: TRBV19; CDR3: CASSIGRYGANVLTF; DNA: TGTGCCAGTAGTATAGGCCGGTATGGGGCCAACGTCCTGACTTTC
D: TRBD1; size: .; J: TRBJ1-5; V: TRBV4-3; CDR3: CASSQRTGDQPQHF; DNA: TGCGCCAGCAGCCAACGGACAGGCGATCAGCCCCAGCATTTT
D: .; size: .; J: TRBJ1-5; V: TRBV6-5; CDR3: CASRPGPLQPQHF; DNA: TGTGCCAGCAGGCCGGGTCCGTTGCAGCCCCAGCATTTT
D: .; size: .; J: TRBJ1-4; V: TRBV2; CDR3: CASSDRASYEKLFF; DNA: TGTGCCAGCAGTGACAGGGCTAGTTATGAAAAACTGTTTTTT
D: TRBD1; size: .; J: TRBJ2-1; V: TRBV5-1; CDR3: CATSKGGQQGDNEQFF; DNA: TGCGCCACCTCCAAAGGGGGCCAACAGGGGGACAATGAGCAGTTCTTC
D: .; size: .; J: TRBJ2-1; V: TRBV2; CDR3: CASSEQPISYNEQFF; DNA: TGTGCCAGCAGTGAGCAGCCGATCTCCTACAATGAGCAGTTCTTC
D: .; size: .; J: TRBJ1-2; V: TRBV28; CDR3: CASNPPGRLYYGYTF; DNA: TGTGCCAGCAACCCCCCGGGACGGCTATACTATGGCTACACCTTC
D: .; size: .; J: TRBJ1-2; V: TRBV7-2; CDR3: CASSLINEGTSYGYTF; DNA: TGTGCCAGCAGCTTAATCAACGAGGGTACCAGCTATGGCTACACCTTC
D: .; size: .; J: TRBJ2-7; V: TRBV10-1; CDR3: CASSAEQGSYEQYF; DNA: TGCGCCAGCAGTGCGGAACAGGGCTCCTACGAGCAGTACTTC
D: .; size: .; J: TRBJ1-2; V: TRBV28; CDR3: CASSLSINYGYTF; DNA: TGTGCCAGCAGTTTATCGATAAACTATGGCTACACCTTC
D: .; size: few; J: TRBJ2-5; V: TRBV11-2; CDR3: CASSLDYPQETQYF; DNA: TGTGCCAGCAGCTTAGACTACCCCCAAGAGACCCAGTACTTC
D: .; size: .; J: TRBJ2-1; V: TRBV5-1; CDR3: CASSLGSVLALYNEQFF; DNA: TGCGCCAGCAGCTTGGGATCAGTACTAGCCCTCTACAATGAGCAGTTCTTC
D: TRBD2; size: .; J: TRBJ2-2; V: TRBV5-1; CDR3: CASSLASTSGPGELFF; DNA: TGCGCCAGCAGCTTGGCCTCCACTAGCGGCCCCGGGGAGCTGTTTTTT
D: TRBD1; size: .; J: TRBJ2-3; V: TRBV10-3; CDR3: CAIRAATGSSTDTQYF; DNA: TGTGCCATCAGGGCCGCGACAGGGTCCAGCACAGATACGCAGTATTTT
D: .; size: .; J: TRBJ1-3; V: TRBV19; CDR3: CASSRQTGDFGNTIYF; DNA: TGTGCCAGTAGCCGTCAGACAGGCGATTTTGGAAACACCATATATTTT
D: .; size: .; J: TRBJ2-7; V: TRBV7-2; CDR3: CASSAPRRGRYEQYF; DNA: TGTGCCAGCAGCGCTCCCCGTCGGGGGCGGTACGAGCAGTACTTC